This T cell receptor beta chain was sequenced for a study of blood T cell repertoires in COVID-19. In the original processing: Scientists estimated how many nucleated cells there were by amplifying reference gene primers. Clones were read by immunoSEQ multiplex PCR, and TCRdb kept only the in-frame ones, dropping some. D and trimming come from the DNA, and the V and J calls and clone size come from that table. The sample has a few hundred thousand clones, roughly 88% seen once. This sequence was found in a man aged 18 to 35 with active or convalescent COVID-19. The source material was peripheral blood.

The CDR3 DNA sequence: TGTGCCAGCAGTCCGGGGGGGACTCAAGAGACCCAGTACTTC. Protein: CASSPGGTQETQYF. The chain carries TRBV6-5 and TRBJ2-5; 8 bases line up with TRBD2. The V and J ends lost 5 bases and 2 bases, in that order; junction bases with no gene match: 4. Germline-derived CDR1 and CDR2 are MNHEY and SVGAGI. This CDR3 has 14 amino acids.